This T cell receptor (beta chain) was sequenced during a study of blood T cell repertoires in COVID-19. Study-wide context: The United States, Italy and Spain supplied acute and convalescent COVID-19 samples. T cells, B-cell-depleted T cells, or PBMCs provided the cDNA or gDNA that served as material.

The CDR3 totals 12 residues. The germline CDR1 and CDR2 sequences are MNHEY and SVGAGI. Recruits, aged 18 to 89 years, lived in around 24 US areas. Cohort allocation depended upon clinical history that participants reported. With respect to this clone: The junction departs from germline at one end; a sequencing error may be responsible.

The assay was immunoSEQ multiplex PCR, and TCRdb's table has in-frame clones only and misses some. The sample yields a few hundred thousand clones, over 75% seen once. This chain joins TRBV6-5 and TRBJ2-7; D is unclear. Source material: PBMCs or T cells enriched from blood (not recorded which). The TCR comes from a woman aged 18 to 35 who had recovered from COVID-19. CDR3 region: CASRTPSDEQYF. Here the CDR3 DNA reads TGTGCCAGCAGGACTCCCTCCGACGAGCAGTACTTC.